This T cell receptor (beta chain) was identified in a study of a mutant IDH1 vaccine in newly diagnosed glioma. Turning to the study itself: Initiation of the vaccine course occurred 4-6 weeks after radiotherapy alone, or alongside temozolomide cycles.

About this clone itself: Its cognate antigen is unknown.

Documented time point: week 35, safety follow-up. Doses consisted of 300 ug of mutant IDH1 20-mer peptide each, paired with topical imiquimod. Trimming at V came to 4 bases and at J to 3 bases, leaving 5 bases not matched to a gene. This CDR3 has 15 residues. Per germline, CDR1 SGHKS and CDR2 YYEKEE (reference sequence). Study-level findings and limits: Seemingly, pseudoprogression had no relation to changes in the top peripheral T cell clonotypes. Induction of immune responses by the vaccine occurred in roughly 93% of patients.

The assay was immunoSEQ multiplex PCR, and TCRdb's table has in-frame clones only and misses some. The sample consists of about 68,000 clones, about four fifths of them appearing once. This specimen consisted of PBMCs, obtained from a glioma patient whose treatment included an IDH1 peptide vaccine. The clonotype was recovered from a man younger than 35 with glioma. V usage is TRBV5-5 and J usage is TRBJ1-4; TRBD1 matches 8 bases. This chain's CDR3 is CASSPSGGANEKLFF. The CDR3 nucleotides are TGTGCCAGCAGCCCCTCAGGGGGCGCTAATGAAAAACTGTTTTTT.